This T cell receptor beta chain derives from a study of cytomegalovirus exposure and HLA in healthy donors. Study in general: There were approximately 81 million unique TCRs (from HLA-typed donors) in an early data release.

Study-level findings and limits: A later analysis, which compared TCR beta chains of equal frequency, found the HLA-associated ones more clonally expanded. Investigators reported 150 to 200 TCR beta chains as tied to cytomegalovirus. Available immune exposure information covered CMV serostatus only.

The germline gives CDR1 SGHTA, CDR2 FQGNSA. V was cut by 5 bases and J by 5 bases, with 15 bases left in between. This CDR3 contains 14 residues. Both 60 Vbeta primers and 13 Jbeta primers went into the PCR. Measured with immunoSEQ multiplex PCR; TCRdb has only the in-frame clones, and not every one. The sample gives some 96,000 clones, about 80% of which show up once; roughly 2% is in the top ten. Details on this clone: Its specificity is not known. This specimen includes other DNA sequences encoding the same CDR3.

This chain links TRBV7-2 with TRBJ2-5, with a weak D call TRBD2 (6 bases). Sequences were obtained from PBMCs. The receptor was derived from a man in his forties or fifties in good health and CMV-seronegative. CDR3 sequence (DNA): TGTGCCAGCAGCCCCGGGACTGGAGGGGAGACCCAGTACTTC. This gives the protein CASSPGTGGETQYF.